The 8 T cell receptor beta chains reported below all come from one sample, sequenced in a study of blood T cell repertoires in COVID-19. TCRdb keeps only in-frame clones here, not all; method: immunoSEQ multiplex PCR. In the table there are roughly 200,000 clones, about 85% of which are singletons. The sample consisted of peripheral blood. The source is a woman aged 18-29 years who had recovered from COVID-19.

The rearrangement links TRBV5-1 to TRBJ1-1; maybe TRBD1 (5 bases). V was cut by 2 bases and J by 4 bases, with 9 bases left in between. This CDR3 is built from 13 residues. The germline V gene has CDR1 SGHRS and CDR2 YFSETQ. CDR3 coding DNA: TGCGCCAGCAGCTTCGGGGGGACCACTGAAGCTTTCTTT. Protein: CASSFGGTTEAFF.

DNA for the CDR3: TGTGCCAGCAGCCCCGAAACTAGTAGCAATGAGCAGTTCTTC. This translates into CASSPETSSNEQFF. The rearrangement uses TRBV11-3 and TRBJ2-1; the D gene is possibly TRBD2 (5 bases). This CDR3 comprises 14 residues. Germline lookup yields CDR1 SGHNT and CDR2 YENEEA. Trimming shortened V by 5 bases and J by 6 bases, and 14 bases separated the two germline ends.

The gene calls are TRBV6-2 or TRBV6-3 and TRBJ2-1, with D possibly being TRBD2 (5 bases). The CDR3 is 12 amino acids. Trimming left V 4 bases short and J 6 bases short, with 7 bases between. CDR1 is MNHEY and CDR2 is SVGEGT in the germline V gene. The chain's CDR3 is CASSSGLNEQFF. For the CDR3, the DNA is TGTGCCAGCAGTTCTGGACTCAATGAGCAGTTCTTC.

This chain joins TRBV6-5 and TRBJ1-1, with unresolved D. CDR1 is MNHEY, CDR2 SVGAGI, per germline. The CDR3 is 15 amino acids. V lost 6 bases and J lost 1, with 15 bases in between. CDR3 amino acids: CASSPAPDSNTEAFF. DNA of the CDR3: TGTGCCAGCAGCCCCGCCCCCGACTCGAACACTGAAGCTTTCTTT.

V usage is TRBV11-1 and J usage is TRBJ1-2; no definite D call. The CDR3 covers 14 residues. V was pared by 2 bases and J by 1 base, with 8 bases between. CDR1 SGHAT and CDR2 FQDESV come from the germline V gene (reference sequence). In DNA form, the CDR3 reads TGTGCCAGCAGCTTATCGCAGGATAACTATGGCTACACCTTC. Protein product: CASSLSQDNYGYTF.

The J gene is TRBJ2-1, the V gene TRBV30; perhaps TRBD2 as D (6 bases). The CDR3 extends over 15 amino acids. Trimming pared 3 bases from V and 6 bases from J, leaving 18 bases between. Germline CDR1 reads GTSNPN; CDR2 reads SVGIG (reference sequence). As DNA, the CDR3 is TGTGCCTGGAGCCCCGGGACTTGGACTGGCAATGAGCAGTTCTTC. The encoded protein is CAWSPGTWTGNEQFF.

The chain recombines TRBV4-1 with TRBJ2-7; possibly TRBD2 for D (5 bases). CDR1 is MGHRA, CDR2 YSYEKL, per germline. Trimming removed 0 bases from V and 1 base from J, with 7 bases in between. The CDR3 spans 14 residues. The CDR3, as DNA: TGCGCCAGCAGCCAAGAGGACTTGTCCTACGAGCAGTACTTC. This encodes CASSQEDLSYEQYF.

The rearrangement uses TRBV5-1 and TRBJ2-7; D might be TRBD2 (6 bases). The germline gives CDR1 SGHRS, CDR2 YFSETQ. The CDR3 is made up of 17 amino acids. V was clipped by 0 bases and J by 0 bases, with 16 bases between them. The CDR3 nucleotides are TGCGCCAGCAGCTTGGACGAGCGGGCAGCTGACTCCTACGAGCAGTACTTC. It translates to CASSLDERAADSYEQYF.